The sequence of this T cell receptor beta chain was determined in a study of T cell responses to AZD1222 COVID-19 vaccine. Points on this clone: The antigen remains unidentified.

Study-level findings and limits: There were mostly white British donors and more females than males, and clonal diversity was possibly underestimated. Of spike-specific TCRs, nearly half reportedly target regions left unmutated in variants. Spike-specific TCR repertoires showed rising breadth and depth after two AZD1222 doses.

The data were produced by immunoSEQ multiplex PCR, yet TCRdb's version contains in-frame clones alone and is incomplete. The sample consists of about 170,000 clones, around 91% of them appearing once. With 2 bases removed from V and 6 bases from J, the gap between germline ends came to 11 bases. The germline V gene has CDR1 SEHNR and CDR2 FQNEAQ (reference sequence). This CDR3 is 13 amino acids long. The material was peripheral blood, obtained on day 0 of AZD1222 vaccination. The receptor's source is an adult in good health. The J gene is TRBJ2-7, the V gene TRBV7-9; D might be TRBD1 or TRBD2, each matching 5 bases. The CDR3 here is CASSLRHGAEQYF. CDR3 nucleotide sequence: TGTGCCAGCAGCTTACGCCACGGGGCCGAGCAGTACTTC.